The following is a TCR beta chain sequence with its context. Its antigen is currently unknown. A junction boundary mismatches the germline segment, possibly from a read error. TCRdb processed the 5' RACE reads anew with MiXCR; each CDR3 protein has one entry. The sample has 380,000 or so distinct CDR3 sequences, around 14% seen once. The germline gives CDR1 MGHDK, CDR2 SYGVNS. The CDR3 is made up of 13 amino acids. The record originates from a study of T-cell memory formation after mild COVID-19. Study results and caveats: The appearance of some responding clones in pre-infection memory suggested that cross-reactive memory joined. CD4/CD8 balance held among clones contracting day 15 to 85, and later expanders leaned CD4+. Clonal second-wave expansions that peaked on day 37 had unconfirmed SARS-CoV-2 specificity.

The chain uses TRBV25-1 and TRBJ2-5; D is tentatively TRBD1 or TRBD2 (6 bases each). Material: PBMCs or a T cell subset sorted from them (not recorded which). The sequence was collected from a man between 18 and 35 years old who had mild COVID-19 (a few samples of this study predate the infection). Cell type and time point are not known. This chain's CDR3 is CARRPPGAETQYF. The CDR3 region has the DNA TGTGCCCGCAGGCCGCCGGGGGCAGAGACCCAGTACTTC. The complete variable domain, with remaining parts taken from reference TRBV25-1 and TRBJ2-5, reads EADIYQTPRYLVIGTGKKITLECSQTMGHDKMYWYQQDPGMELHLIHYSYGVNSTEKGDLSSESTVSRIRTEHFPLTLESARPSHTSQYLCARRPPGAETQYFGPGTRLLVL.